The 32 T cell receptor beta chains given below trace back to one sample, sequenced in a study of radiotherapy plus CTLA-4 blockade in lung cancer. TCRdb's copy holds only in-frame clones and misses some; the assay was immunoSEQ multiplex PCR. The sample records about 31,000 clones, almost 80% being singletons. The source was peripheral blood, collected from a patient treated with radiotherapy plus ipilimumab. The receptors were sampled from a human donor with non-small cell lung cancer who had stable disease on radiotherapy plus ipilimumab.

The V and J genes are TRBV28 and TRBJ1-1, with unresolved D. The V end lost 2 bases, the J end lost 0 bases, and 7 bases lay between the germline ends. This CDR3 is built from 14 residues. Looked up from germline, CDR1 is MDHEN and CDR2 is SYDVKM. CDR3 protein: CASSLPGLNTEAFF. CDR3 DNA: TGTGCCAGCAGTTTACCGGGATTGAACACTGAAGCTTTCTTT.

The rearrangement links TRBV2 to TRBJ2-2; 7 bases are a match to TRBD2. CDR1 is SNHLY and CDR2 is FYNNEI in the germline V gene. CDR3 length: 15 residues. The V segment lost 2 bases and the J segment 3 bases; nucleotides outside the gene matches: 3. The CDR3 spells CASSERAGDTGELFF. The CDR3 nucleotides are TGTGCCAGCAGTGAACGGGCGGGGGACACCGGGGAGCTGTTTTTT.

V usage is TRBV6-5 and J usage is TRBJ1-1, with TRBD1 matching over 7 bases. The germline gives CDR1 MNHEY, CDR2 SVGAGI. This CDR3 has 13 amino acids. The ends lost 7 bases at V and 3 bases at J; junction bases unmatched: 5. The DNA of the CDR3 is TGTGCCAGCAATCCACAGGGGTACACTGAAGCTTTCTTT. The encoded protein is CASNPQGYTEAFF.

The chain's CDR3 is CASSQDLGGNGYTF. The CDR3 region has the DNA TGTGCCAGCAGCCAAGATCTTGGAGGTAATGGCTACACCTTC. V is TRBV14 and J is TRBJ1-2, with D uncertain. Germline values: CDR1 SGHDN, CDR2 FVKESK. CDR3 length: 14 amino acids. Trimming shortened V by 0 bases and J by 6 bases, and 11 bases separated the two germline ends.

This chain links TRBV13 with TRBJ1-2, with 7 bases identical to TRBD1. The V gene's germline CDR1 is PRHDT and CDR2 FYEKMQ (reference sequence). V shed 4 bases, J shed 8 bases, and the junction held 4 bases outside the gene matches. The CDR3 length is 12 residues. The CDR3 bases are TGTGCCAGCAGCTCGGGACAGACGGGCTACACCTTC. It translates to CASSSGQTGYTF.

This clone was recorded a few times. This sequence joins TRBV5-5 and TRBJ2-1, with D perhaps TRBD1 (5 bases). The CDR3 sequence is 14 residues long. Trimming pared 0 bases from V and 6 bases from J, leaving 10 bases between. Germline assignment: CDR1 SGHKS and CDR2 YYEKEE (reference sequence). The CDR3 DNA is TGTGCCAGCAGCTTGGTGGGCAGGGCCAATGAGCAGTTCTTC. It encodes CASSLVGRANEQFF.

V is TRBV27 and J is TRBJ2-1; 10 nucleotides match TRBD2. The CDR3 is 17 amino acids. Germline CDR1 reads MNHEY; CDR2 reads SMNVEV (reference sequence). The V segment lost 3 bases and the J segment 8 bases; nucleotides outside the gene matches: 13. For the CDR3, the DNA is TGTGCCAGCAGTTTCTCCTCAGCGGGGGGGCAGTCGTATGAGCAGTTCTTC. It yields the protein CASSFSSAGGQSYEQFF.

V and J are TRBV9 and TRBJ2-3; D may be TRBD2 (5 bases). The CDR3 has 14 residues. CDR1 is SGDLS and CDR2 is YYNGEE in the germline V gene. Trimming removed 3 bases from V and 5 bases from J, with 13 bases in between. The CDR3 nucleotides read TGTGCCAGCAGCGCGAGGGTTATGGGAGATACGCAGTATTTT. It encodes CASSARVMGDTQYF.

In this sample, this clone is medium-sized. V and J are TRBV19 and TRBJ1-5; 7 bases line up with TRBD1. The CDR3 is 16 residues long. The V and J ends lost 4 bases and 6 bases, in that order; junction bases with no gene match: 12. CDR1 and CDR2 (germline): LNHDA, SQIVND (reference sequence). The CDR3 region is CASSTHPSTGTQPQHF. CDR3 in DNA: TGTGCCAGTAGTACCCACCCATCGACAGGGACTCAGCCCCAGCATTTT.

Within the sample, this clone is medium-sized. Here the CDR3 reads CASSLSQDRYTF. The CDR3 coding sequence is TGTGCCAGCAGCTTGTCCCAGGATCGCTACACCTTC. This chain uses TRBV13 with TRBJ1-2; D is unclear. CDR1 is PRHDT, CDR2 FYEKMQ, per germline (reference sequence). The CDR3 has 12 amino acids. V was pared by 3 bases and J by 9 bases, with 11 bases between.

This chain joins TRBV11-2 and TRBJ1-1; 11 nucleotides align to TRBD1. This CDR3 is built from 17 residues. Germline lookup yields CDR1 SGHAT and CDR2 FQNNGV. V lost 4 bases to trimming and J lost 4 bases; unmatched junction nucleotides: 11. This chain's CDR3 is CASSYGTGGLVGTEAFF. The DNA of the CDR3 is TGTGCCAGCAGCTACGGGACAGGGGGTCTGGTCGGCACTGAAGCTTTCTTT.

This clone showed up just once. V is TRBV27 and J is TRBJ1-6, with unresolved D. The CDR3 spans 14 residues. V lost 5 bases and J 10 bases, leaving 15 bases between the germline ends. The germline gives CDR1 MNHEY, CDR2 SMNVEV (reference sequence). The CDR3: CASSLGATPSPLHF. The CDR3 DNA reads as TGTGCCAGCAGTCTTGGTGCTACTCCCTCACCCCTCCACTTT.

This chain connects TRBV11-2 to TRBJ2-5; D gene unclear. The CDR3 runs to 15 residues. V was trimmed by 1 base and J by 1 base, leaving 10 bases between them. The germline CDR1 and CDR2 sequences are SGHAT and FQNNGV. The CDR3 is CASSLVQAFQETQYF. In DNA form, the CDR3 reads TGTGCCAGCAGCTTAGTCCAGGCCTTCCAAGAGACCCAGTACTTC.

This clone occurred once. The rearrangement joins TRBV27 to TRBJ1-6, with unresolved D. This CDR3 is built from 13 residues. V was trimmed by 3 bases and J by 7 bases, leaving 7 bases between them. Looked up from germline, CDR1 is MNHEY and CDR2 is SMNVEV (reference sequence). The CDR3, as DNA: TGTGCCAGCAGTTTTGGTCAGAATTCACCCCTCCACTTT. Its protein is CASSFGQNSPLHF.

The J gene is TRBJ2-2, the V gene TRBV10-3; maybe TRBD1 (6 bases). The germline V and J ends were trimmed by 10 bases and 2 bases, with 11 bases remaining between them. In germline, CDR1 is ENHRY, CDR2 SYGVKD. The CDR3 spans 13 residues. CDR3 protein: CASGQSNTGELFF. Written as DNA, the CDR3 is TGTGCCAGCGGACAGTCAAACACCGGGGAGCTGTTTTTT.

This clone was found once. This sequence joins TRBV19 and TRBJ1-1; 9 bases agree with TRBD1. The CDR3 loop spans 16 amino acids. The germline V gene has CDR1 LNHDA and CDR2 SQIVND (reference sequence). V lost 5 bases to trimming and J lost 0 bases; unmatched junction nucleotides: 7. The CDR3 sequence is CASSQTGGLMNTEAFF. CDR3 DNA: TGTGCCAGTAGTCAAACAGGGGGCCTCATGAACACTGAAGCTTTCTTT.

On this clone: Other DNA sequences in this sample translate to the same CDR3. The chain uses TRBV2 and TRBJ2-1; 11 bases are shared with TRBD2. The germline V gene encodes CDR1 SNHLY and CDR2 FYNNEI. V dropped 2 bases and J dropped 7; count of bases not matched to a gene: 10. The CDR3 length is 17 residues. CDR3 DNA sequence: TGTGCCAGCAGTGAAAGGGTAGCGGGGGGGCTGGGGAATGAGCAGTTCTTC. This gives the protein CASSERVAGGLGNEQFF.

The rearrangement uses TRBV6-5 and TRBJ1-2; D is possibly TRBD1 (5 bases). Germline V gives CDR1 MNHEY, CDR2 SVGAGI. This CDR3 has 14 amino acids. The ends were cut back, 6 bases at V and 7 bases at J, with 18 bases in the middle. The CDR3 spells CASSAMEDKGGYTF. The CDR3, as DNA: TGTGCCAGCAGCGCCATGGAGGACAAGGGTGGCTACACCTTC.

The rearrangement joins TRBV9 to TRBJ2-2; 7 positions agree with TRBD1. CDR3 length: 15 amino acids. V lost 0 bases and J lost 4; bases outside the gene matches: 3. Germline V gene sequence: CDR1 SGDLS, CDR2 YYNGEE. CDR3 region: CASSVDDRATGELFF. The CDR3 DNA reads TGTGCCAGCAGCGTAGACGACAGGGCCACCGGGGAGCTGTTTTTT.

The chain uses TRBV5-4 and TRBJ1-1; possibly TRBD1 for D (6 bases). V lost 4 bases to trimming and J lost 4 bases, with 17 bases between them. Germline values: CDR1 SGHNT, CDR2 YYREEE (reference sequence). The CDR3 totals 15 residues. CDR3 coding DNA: TGTGCCAGCAGCCCCGGACGGGGGCGGAGCACTGAAGCTTTCTTT. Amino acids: CASSPGRGRSTEAFF.

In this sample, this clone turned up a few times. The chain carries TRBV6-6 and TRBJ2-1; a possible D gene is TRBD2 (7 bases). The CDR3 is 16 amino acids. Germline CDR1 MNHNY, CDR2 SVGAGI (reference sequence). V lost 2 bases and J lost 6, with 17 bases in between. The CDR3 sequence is CASSYEGGGKSNEQFF. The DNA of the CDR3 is TGTGCCAGCAGTTACGAGGGCGGGGGCAAATCCAATGAGCAGTTCTTC.

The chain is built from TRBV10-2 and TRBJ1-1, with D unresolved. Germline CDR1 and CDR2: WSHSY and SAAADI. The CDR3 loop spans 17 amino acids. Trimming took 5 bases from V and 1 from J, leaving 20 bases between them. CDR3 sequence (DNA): TGCGCCAGCAGTATTCAGCTACCAGCTTATGAGAACACTGAAGCTTTCTTT. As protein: CASSIQLPAYENTEAFF.

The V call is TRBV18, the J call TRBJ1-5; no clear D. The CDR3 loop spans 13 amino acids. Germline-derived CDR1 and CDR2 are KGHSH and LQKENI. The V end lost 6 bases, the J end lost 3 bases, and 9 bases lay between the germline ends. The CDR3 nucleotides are TGTGCCAGCTCCCAGGAAATCAATCAGCCCCAGCATTTT. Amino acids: CASSQEINQPQHF.

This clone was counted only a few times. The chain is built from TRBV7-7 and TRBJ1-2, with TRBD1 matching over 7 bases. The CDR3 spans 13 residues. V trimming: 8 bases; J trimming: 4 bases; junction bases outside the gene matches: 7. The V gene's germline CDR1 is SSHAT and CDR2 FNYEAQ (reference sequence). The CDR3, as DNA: TGTGCCAGCGGGGTTGGGACAGCCTATGGCTACACCTTC. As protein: CASGVGTAYGYTF.

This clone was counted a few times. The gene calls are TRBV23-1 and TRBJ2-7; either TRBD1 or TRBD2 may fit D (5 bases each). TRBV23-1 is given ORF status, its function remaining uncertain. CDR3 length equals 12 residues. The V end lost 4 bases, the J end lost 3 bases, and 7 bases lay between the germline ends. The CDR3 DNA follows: TGCGCCAGCAGTCGAGGGGACTACGAGCAGTACGTC. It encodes CASSRGDYEQYV.

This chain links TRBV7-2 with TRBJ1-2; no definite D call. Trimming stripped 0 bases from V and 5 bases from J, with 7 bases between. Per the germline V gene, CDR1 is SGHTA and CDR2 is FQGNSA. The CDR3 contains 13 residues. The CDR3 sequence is CASSLASGYGYTF. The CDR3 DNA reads TGTGCCAGCAGCTTAGCATCTGGATATGGCTACACCTTC.

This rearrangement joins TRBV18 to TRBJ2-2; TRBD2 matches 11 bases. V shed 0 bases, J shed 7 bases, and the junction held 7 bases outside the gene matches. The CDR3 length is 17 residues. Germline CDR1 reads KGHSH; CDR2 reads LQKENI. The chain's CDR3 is CASSPPLAGGLSGELFF. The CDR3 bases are TGTGCCAGCTCACCACCCCTAGCGGGGGGTCTAAGCGGGGAGCTGTTTTTT.

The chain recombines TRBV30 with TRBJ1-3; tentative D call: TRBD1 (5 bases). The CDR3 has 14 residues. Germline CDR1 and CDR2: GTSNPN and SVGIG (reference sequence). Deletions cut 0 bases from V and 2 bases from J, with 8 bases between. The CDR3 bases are TGTGCCTGGAGTGTAATAGGGGCTGGAAACACCATATATTTT. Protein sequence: CAWSVIGAGNTIYF.

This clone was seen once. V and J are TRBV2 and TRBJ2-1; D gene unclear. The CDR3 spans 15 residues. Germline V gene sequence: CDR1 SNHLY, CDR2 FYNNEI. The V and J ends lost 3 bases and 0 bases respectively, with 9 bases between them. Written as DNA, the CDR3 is TGTGCCAGCAGTGATGGCAGGAGCTCCTACAATGAGCAGTTCTTC. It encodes CASSDGRSSYNEQFF.

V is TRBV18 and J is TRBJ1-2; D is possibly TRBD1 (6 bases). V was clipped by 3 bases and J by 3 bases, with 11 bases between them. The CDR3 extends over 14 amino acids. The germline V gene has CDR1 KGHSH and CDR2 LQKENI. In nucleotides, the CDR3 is TGTGCCAGCTCACCCCTGTCAGGGGACTATGGCTACACCTTC. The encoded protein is CASSPLSGDYGYTF.

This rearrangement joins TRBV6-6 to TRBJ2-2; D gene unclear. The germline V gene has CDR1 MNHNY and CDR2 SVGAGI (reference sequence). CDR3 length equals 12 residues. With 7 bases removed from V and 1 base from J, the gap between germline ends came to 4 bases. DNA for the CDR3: TGTGCCAGCATATGGAACACCGGGGAGCTGTTTTTT. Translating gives CASIWNTGELFF.

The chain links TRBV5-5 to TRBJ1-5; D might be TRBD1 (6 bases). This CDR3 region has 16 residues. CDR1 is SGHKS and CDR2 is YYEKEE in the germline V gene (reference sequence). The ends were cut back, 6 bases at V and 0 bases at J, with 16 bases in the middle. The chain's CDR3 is CASTDGEGDSNQPQHF. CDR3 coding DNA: TGTGCCAGCACCGACGGGGAGGGGGATAGCAATCAGCCCCAGCATTTT. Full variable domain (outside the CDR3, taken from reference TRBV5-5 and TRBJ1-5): DAGVTQSPTHLIKTRGQQVTLRCSPISGHKSVSWYQQVLGQGPQFIFQYYEKEERGRGNFPDRFSARQFPNYSSELNVNALLLGDSALYLCASTDGEGDSNQPQHFGDGTRLSIL.